This entry lists 11 T cell receptor beta chains sequenced from one sample in a study of blood T cell repertoires in COVID-19. Profiled with immunoSEQ multiplex PCR; TCRdb holds only in-frame clones, not every one. Here the sample spans about 170,000 clones, over 80% being singletons. What was sequenced was PBMCs or T cells enriched from blood (not recorded which). The receptors shown here come from a woman aged 50 to 65 who had recovered from COVID-19.

V gene TRBV5-1 combines with J gene TRBJ2-1; 7 bases are shared with TRBD1. This CDR3 region has 15 residues. Per germline, CDR1 SGHRS and CDR2 YFSETQ. V lost 4 bases, J lost 2 bases, and 6 bases stayed unmatched. In nucleotides, the CDR3 is TGCGCCAGCAGCGACGGACAGGTGGCCTACAATGAGCAGTTCTTC. Protein: CASSDGQVAYNEQFF.

The genes are TRBV13 and TRBJ1-1, with D perhaps matching TRBD1 (6 bases). V gave up 6 bases and J gave up 1 base, with 15 bases separating them. The germline V gene has CDR1 PRHDT and CDR2 FYEKMQ (reference sequence). This CDR3 is built from 15 residues. The chain's CDR3 is CASRFRQAGNTEAFF. As DNA, the CDR3 is TGTGCCAGCAGGTTTCGACAGGCCGGGAACACTGAAGCTTTCTTT.

The rearrangement uses TRBV5-1 and TRBJ2-1; 9 nucleotides match TRBD1. The CDR3 runs to 15 residues. V dropped 6 bases and J dropped 7; count of bases not matched to a gene: 11. The germline gives CDR1 SGHRS, CDR2 YFSETQ. As DNA, the CDR3 is TGCGCCAGCAAGCCGGGACAGGGCCCCCCGAATGAGCAGTTCTTC. It encodes CASKPGQGPPNEQFF.

This chain connects TRBV18 to TRBJ1-5; unclear D gene. Trimming took 3 bases from V and 4 from J, leaving 7 bases between them. CDR3 length: 13 amino acids. Germline lookup yields CDR1 KGHSH and CDR2 LQKENI. This chain's CDR3 is CASSPAENQPQHF. Written as DNA, the CDR3 is TGTGCCAGCTCACCCGCAGAAAATCAGCCCCAGCATTTT.

This clone is a singleton in its sample. The V gene is TRBV19, the J gene TRBJ1-2; TRBD1 matches 9 bases. With 7 bases clipped from V and 8 bases from J, the junction kept 17 bases outside the gene matches. This CDR3 has 16 amino acids. Germline assignment: CDR1 LNHDA and CDR2 SQIVND (reference sequence). As DNA, the CDR3 is TGTGCCAGTACCCGTCGGACAGGGGAAGCATGGTGGGGCTACACCTTC. It codes for CASTRRTGEAWWGYTF.

This clone was picked up a small number of times. The rearrangement uses TRBV28 and TRBJ1-2; no clear D. Per germline, CDR1 MDHEN and CDR2 SYDVKM. This CDR3 comprises 13 residues. Trimming took 2 bases from V and 7 from J, leaving 11 bases between them. In nucleotides, the CDR3 is TGTGCCAGCAGTTTAATCGCAGGCCGTGGCTACACCTTC. As protein: CASSLIAGRGYTF.

V and J are TRBV9 and TRBJ2-5, with D possibly being TRBD2 (7 bases). The CDR3 runs 14 residues. Per germline, CDR1 SGDLS and CDR2 YYNGEE. Trimming left V 7 bases short and J 5 bases short, with 18 bases between. In DNA, the CDR3 is TGTGCCAGCCAGAAGGGGGGGACGACGGAGACCCAGTACTTC. This translates into CASQKGGTTETQYF.

The V call is TRBV5-6, the J call TRBJ2-1; 14 bases fit TRBD2. The CDR3 runs 17 residues. Germline V gives CDR1 SGHDT, CDR2 YYEEEE. V trimming: 0 bases; J trimming: 12 bases; junction bases outside the gene matches: 11. The CDR3 nucleotides are TGTGCCAGCAGCTTGGGACTAGCGGGAGGGGCAGGCCGAAGGCAGTTCTTC. This gives the protein CASSLGLAGGAGRRQFF.

This chain joins TRBV3-1 (or the pseudogene TRBV3-2) and TRBJ1-6; the match to TRBD1 covers 8 bases. J gave up 10 bases and V 2 bases, and 10 bases lay outside the gene matches. CDR3 size: 16 residues. Germline lookup yields CDR1 LGHDT and CDR2 YNNKEL (reference sequence). The CDR3, as DNA: TGTGCCAGCAGCCAAAGCGACGGACAGGGCGGGTCACCCCTCCACTTT. Protein: CASSQSDGQGGSPLHF.

The chain carries TRBV19 and TRBJ2-1, with TRBD1 identical over 12 bases. CDR1 LNHDA and CDR2 SQIVND come from the germline V gene (reference sequence). The CDR3 covers 17 residues. Germline trimming cut 5 bases from V and 9 bases from J; bases unmatched to any gene: 14. The chain's CDR3 is CASSHARDRGRISEQFF. CDR3 DNA sequence: TGTGCCAGTAGTCATGCACGGGACAGGGGGCGGATAAGTGAGCAGTTCTTC.

V is TRBV18 and J is TRBJ1-1; D not certain. The CDR3 spans 14 residues. Trimming took off 2 bases at V and 4 bases at J, with 11 bases between the two ends. CDR1 is KGHSH and CDR2 is LQKENI in the germline V gene. CDR3 in DNA: TGTGCCAGCTCACCAGGAAGGGAGAGCACTGAAGCTTTCTTT. It translates to CASSPGRESTEAFF.